This TCR beta chain was obtained from a study of T cells after yellow fever vaccination. Regarding the study as a whole: Repertoires sorted by FACS could include abundant clonotypes that are contaminants from the bulk population.

Synthesis of TCR cDNA relied on 5'RACE template switching, which attached a universal primer site and UMIs. One entry per CDR3 protein, called by TCRdb with MiXCR from the 5' RACE reads. The sample holds 9,500 to 15,000 distinct CDR3 sequences; about 5% are singletons and the top ten take roughly 0.9%. The sample holds many counts of this clonotype. This sequence originates from a man aged 30 to 39 who received the YFV17D yellow fever vaccine. The specimen comprised PBMCs, either bulk or a sorted T-cell subset (CD4+, CD8+, memory, or dextramer-sorted; not recorded which), sampled on the day of the yellow fever booster vaccination.

CDR3 sequence reads: CASSFSLTPPGQYF. In nucleotides, the CDR3 is TGTGCCAGCAGTTTTTCCCTGACTCCGCCAGGGCAGTACTTC. V and J are TRBV28 and TRBJ2-7, with D unresolved. Trimming shortened V by 3 bases and J by 9 bases, and 18 bases separated the two germline ends. CDR1 is MDHEN, CDR2 SYDVKM, per germline. This CDR3 is built from 14 residues.